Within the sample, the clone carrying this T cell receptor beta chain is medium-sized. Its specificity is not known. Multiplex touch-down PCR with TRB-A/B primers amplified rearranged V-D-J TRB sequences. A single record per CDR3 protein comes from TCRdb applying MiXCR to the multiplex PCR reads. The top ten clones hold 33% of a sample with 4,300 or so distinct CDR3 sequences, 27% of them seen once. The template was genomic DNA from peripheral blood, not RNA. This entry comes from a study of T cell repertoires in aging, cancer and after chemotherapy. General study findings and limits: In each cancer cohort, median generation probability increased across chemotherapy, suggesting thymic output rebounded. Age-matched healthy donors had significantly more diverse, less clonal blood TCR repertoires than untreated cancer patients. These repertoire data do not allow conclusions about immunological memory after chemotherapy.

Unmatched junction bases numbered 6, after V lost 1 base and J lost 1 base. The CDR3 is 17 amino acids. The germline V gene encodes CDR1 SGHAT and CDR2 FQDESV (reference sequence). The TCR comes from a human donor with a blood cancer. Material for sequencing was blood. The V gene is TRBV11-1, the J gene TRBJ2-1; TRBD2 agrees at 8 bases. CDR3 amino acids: CASSLVAGGLSYNEQFF. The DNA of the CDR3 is TGTGCCAGCAGCTTAGTGGCGGGAGGCCTTTCCTACAATGAGCAGTTCTTC.